One sample yielded the 21 T cell receptor beta chains listed below, sequenced in a study of human T cells and chemical hapten exposure. Time point of the sample: patch test 1, 2 weeks after DPC sensitization. The treatment denotes: therapeutic diphenylcyclopropenone sensitization with weekly scalp DPC. MiXCR, applied by TCRdb to the RACE reads, yields one record per CDR3 protein. The sample lists 300,000 to 350,000 distinct CDR3 sequences, about 7% seen once, with 8.4% in the top ten. The starting material was whole blood, obtained in connection with sensitization to the hapten diphenylcyclopropenone (DPC). The source of these receptors is a young woman with alopecia areata. Some clones in this sample may be carry-over from other donors' samples.

This clonotype was seen at least ten times. J is TRBJ2-5 and V is TRBV3-1; D is undetermined. The CDR3 covers 17 residues. Germline values: CDR1 LGHDT, CDR2 YNNKEL (reference sequence). The V end lost 0 bases, the J end lost 4 bases, and 18 bases lay between the germline ends. CDR3 sequence reads: CASSQDPPGSLPETQYF. In DNA form, the CDR3 reads TGTGCCAGCAGCCAAGACCCCCCGGGTTCCCTCCCAGAGACCCAGTACTTC.

Notes on this clonotype: This may stem from a read error, because a much larger clone lies one nucleotide away. The rearrangement joins TRBV20-1 to TRBJ2-3; 10 bases are a match to TRBD2. Germline CDR1 DFQATT, CDR2 SNEGSKA (reference sequence). The junction had 11 bases not matched to a gene; V was cut back by 6 bases and J by 2 bases. The length of the CDR3 is 16 residues. CDR3 region: CSAKNHLAGDTDTQYF. DNA of the CDR3: TGCAGTGCCAAGAACCACCTAGCGGGGGACACAGATACGCAGTATTTT.

In this sample, this clonotype turned up many times. V usage is TRBV5-1 and J usage is TRBJ2-2; perhaps D is TRBD1 or TRBD2 (5 bases each). Germline V gives CDR1 SGHRS, CDR2 YFSETQ. Trimming removed 0 bases from V and 2 bases from J, with 8 bases in between. The CDR3 is 15 residues long. CDR3 residues: CASSLGGTNTGELFF. The CDR3 DNA reads TGCGCCAGCAGCTTGGGAGGGACCAACACCGGGGAGCTGTTTTTT.

This clonotype was seen a few times. This rearrangement joins TRBV6-2 or TRBV6-3 to TRBJ2-3; 9 nucleotides agree with TRBD2. The germline gives CDR1 MNHEY, CDR2 SVGEGT. The CDR3 is 17 amino acids. V shed 6 bases and J 0 bases; nucleotides not matched to a gene: 10. The CDR3 nucleotides read TGTGCCAGCAGCCTCACGTTAGCGGGGGTTAGCACAGATACGCAGTATTTT. The encoded protein is CASSLTLAGVSTDTQYF.

The chain recombines TRBV5-1 with TRBJ2-6; 9 positions match TRBD1. V lost 3 bases to trimming and J lost 2 bases; unmatched junction nucleotides: 6. Germline CDR1 is SGHRS and CDR2 is YFSETQ. The CDR3 extends over 17 amino acids. This CDR3 reads CASSSGTGGTGANVLTF. The CDR3 DNA reads TGCGCCAGCAGCTCCGGAACAGGGGGCACTGGGGCCAACGTCCTGACTTTC.

V usage is TRBV20-1 and J usage is TRBJ2-1; the D is unclear. CDR3 length equals 11 residues. CDR1 is DFQATT and CDR2 is SNEGSKA in the germline V gene (reference sequence). V was cut by 1 base and J by 5 bases, with 3 bases left in between. The CDR3 spells CSARAHNEQFF. The CDR3 coding sequence is TGCAGTGCTAGAGCACACAATGAGCAGTTCTTC.

The chain uses TRBV2 and TRBJ2-1; the match to TRBD2 covers 10 bases. This CDR3 has 14 residues. Germline V gene sequence: CDR1 SNHLY, CDR2 FYNNEI. The V and J ends lost 6 bases and 6 bases, in that order; junction bases with no gene match: 5. CDR3 residues: CASRKRLAGNEQFF. The CDR3 DNA reads as TGTGCCAGCAGGAAAAGACTAGCGGGCAATGAGCAGTTCTTC.

The V call is TRBV11-1, the J call TRBJ2-1; 10 nucleotides align to TRBD2. V was pared by 4 bases and J by 5 bases, with 2 bases of the junction left unmatched. CDR3 size: 14 residues. Germline V gene data show CDR1 as SGHAT and CDR2 as FQDESV (reference sequence). Written as DNA, the CDR3 is TGTGCCAGCAGCTCCAGCGGGGGGGACAATGAGCAGTTCTTC. This sequence encodes CASSSSGGDNEQFF.

Only a few counts were recorded for this clonotype. V usage is TRBV18 and J usage is TRBJ2-7; 7 nucleotides agree with TRBD1. The CDR3 runs 15 residues. Trimming at V came to 2 bases and at J to 6 bases, leaving 10 bases not matched to a gene. Germline lookup yields CDR1 KGHSH and CDR2 LQKENI. The CDR3 coding sequence is TGTGCCAGCTCACCAAGGGGCTCTACAGGGGTCGAGCAGTACTTC. Translated: CASSPRGSTGVEQYF.

The chain uses TRBV4-3 and TRBJ1-2; no reliable D call. The CDR3 contains 17 residues. Germline loops: CDR1 LGHNA, CDR2 YSLEER. The V end lost 1 base, the J end lost 1 base, and 16 bases lay between the germline ends. The DNA for the CDR3 is TGCGCCAGCAGCCAAGGGGCAGATTCCCGTTTTAACTATGGCTACACCTTC. Its translation: CASSQGADSRFNYGYTF.

This clonotype was picked up many times. The V call is TRBV28, the J call TRBJ2-7; D is perhaps TRBD2 (5 bases). The CDR3 runs to 16 residues. Germline CDR1 reads MDHEN; CDR2 reads SYDVKM. Trimming shortened V by 3 bases and J by 4 bases, and 19 bases separated the two germline ends. The CDR3 spells CASSFGWAAGGYEQYF. The CDR3 nucleotides are TGTGCCAGCAGTTTTGGCTGGGCCGCCGGCGGGTACGAGCAGTACTTC.

This clonotype was observed a few times. V is TRBV28 and J is TRBJ2-2; the D gene is possibly TRBD1 (6 bases). The CDR3 length is 16 residues. Per germline, CDR1 MDHEN and CDR2 SYDVKM. Between the trimmed V and J ends, which lost 6 bases and 1 base, there was a span of 15 bases. In nucleotides, the CDR3 is TGTGCCAGCAGGGATTCTGGACAGAGGAACACCGGGGAGCTGTTTTTT. Its translation is CASRDSGQRNTGELFF. Full variable domain (rest looked up from reference TRBV28 and TRBJ2-2): DVKVTQSSRYLVKRTGEKVFLECVQDMDHENMFWYRQDPGLGLRLIYFSYDVKMKEKGDIPEGYSVSREKKERFSLILESASTNQTSMYLCASRDSGQRNTGELFFGEGSRLTVL.

The CDR3 reads CASIPWNSTSYEQYF. DNA for the CDR3: TGTGCCAGCATTCCTTGGAACAGCACCTCCTACGAGCAGTACTTC. This rearrangement joins TRBV2 to TRBJ2-7; D remains unclear. The V gene lost 7 bases and the J gene lost 0 bases, with 16 bases spanning the gap. The CDR3 extends over 15 amino acids. Germline CDR1 is SNHLY and CDR2 is FYNNEI.

The gene calls are TRBV6-2 or TRBV6-3 and TRBJ2-1, with D unclear. Germline V gene lookup returns CDR1 MNHEY and CDR2 SVGEGT. This CDR3 is built from 13 residues. V lost 7 bases to trimming and J lost 14 bases, with 21 bases between them. The CDR3 coding sequence is TGTGCCAGCAACCAAGGTTTACGGCCTGGGGAGTTCTTC. Translating gives CASNQGLRPGEFF.

This rearrangement joins TRBV11-2 to TRBJ1-4; 7 nucleotides align to TRBD1. V gave up 5 bases and J gave up 5 bases; unmatched junction bases: 8. The germline V gene encodes CDR1 SGHAT and CDR2 FQNNGV. This CDR3 spans 15 amino acids. This CDR3 reads CASSPLTGRNEKLFF. Here the CDR3 DNA reads TGTGCCAGCAGCCCCTTGACAGGGCGGAATGAAAAACTGTTTTTT.

This clonotype has more than one count but fewer than ten. The chain carries TRBV12-3 or TRBV12-4 and TRBJ2-7; a possible D gene is TRBD1 (6 bases). The V and J ends lost 6 bases and 2 bases respectively, with 11 bases between them. The CDR3 spans 13 residues. CDR3 in DNA: TGTGCCAGCAGCCAGGGGATCGCCTACGAGCAGTACTTC. It specifies CASSQGIAYEQYF.

The chain carries TRBV5-3 and TRBJ2-3, with no clear D. TRBV5-3 is designated an ORF whose function remains uncertain. V was cut by 4 bases and J by 3 bases, with 9 bases left in between. The CDR3 is made up of 13 amino acids. CDR3 sequence reads: CARSHLITDTQYF. The CDR3 DNA follows: TGTGCCAGAAGCCACCTGATTACAGATACGCAGTATTTT.

The J gene is TRBJ2-1, the V gene TRBV6-2 or TRBV6-3, with D perhaps matching TRBD1 (6 bases). Germline-derived CDR1 and CDR2 are MNHEY and SVGEGT. The CDR3 length is 13 residues. V lost 5 bases and J lost 7, with 12 bases in between. Written as DNA, the CDR3 is TGTGCCAGCAGTGCCGGAGGACAGAATGAGCAGTTCTTC. Encoded protein: CASSAGGQNEQFF.

This clonotype was observed a handful of times. The rearrangement uses TRBV6-2 or TRBV6-3 and TRBJ2-7, with D unresolved. The CDR3 consists of 12 residues. Deletions cut 4 bases from V and 7 bases from J, with 11 bases between. Germline values: CDR1 MNHEY, CDR2 SVGEGT. This CDR3 is CASSSPKWEQYF. The CDR3 DNA follows: TGTGCCAGCAGTTCTCCCAAGTGGGAGCAGTACTTC.

The J gene is TRBJ2-1, the V gene TRBV27; D is uncertain. The CDR3 sequence is 14 residues long. CDR1 is MNHEY and CDR2 is SMNVEV in the germline V gene (reference sequence). Trimming left V 2 bases short and J 4 bases short, with 9 bases between. CDR3 coding DNA: TGTGCCAGCAGTTTAAAGCCGGGTTACAATGAGCAGTTCTTC. Translated, it gives CASSLKPGYNEQFF.

V usage is TRBV18 and J usage is TRBJ1-2, with D possibly being TRBD1 (5 bases). Germline V gene data show CDR1 as KGHSH and CDR2 as LQKENI. Trimming shortened V by 2 bases and J by 6 bases, and 13 bases separated the two germline ends. The CDR3 length is 14 residues. The CDR3 bases are TGTGCCAGCTCACCAATCCCGGGACCCAATGGCTACACCTTC. It specifies CASSPIPGPNGYTF.